Here is one TCR beta chain with its context. The CDR3 spans 16 residues. Germline-derived CDR1 and CDR2 are SGHTS and YDEGEE. V shed 10 bases, J shed 5 bases, and the junction held 15 bases outside the gene matches. The data derive from a study of shared clonotypes between healthy human individuals. Replicate sorted-subset PCRs were loaded with around 200 ng DNA, 31,000 or so T cell genomes. Assay used: immunoSEQ multiplex PCR; TCRdb lists only in-frame clones, some missing. The table lists roughly 2 million clones, approximately 96% of them singletons. This clonotype was sampled from a man aged 18 to 29 in good health. Sequencing used naive CD4+ T cells sorted from blood. Specified subset: CD45RA+ positively selected. This chain uses TRBV5-8 with TRBJ2-2, with 9 bases lining up with TRBD1. The CDR3 DNA reads as TGTGCCGGAAGGAGATCACAGGGGGCGGGAACCGGGGAGCTGTTTTTT. Protein: CAGRRSQGAGTGELFF.